The sample holds a few counts of the clone carrying this T cell receptor beta chain. The antigen is undetermined. The data were obtained in a study of STAT3 mutations in large granular lymphocyte leukemia. Around 40,000 productive templates were obtained per sample on average. Only in-frame clones appear in the TCRdb table, and some are missing; sequencing was by immunoSEQ multiplex PCR. The sample records fewer than 8,000 clones, roughly 70% being singletons. Notes on the study in general: At least one immunodominant TCR beta clonotype appeared in every T-cell large granular lymphocyte leukemia patient.

The receptor comes from a woman in her thirties or forties with T-cell large granular lymphocyte leukemia. Some clones in this sample may be carry-over from other donors' samples. The specimen was peripheral blood mononuclear cells.

CDR3 region: CASSLEGAHTEAFF. For the CDR3, the DNA is TGTGCCAGCAGCTTGGAAGGGGCGCACACTGAAGCTTTCTTT. The V gene is TRBV11-1, the J gene TRBJ1-1; possible D gene TRBD1, 5 bases. V was trimmed by 3 bases and J by 3 bases, leaving 11 bases between them. CDR1 is SGHAT and CDR2 is FQDESV in the germline V gene (reference sequence). The length of the CDR3 is 14 residues.